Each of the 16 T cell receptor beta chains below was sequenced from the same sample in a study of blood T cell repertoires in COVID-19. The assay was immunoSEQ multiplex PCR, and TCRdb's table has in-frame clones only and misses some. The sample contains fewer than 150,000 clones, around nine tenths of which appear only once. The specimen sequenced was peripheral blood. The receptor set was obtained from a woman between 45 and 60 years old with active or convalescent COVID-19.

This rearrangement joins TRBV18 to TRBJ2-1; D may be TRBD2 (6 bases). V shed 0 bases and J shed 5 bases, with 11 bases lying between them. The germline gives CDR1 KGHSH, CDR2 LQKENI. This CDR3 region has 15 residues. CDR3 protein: CASSPPGTGNNEQFF. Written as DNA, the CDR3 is TGTGCCAGCTCACCACCGGGGACTGGTAACAATGAGCAGTTCTTC.

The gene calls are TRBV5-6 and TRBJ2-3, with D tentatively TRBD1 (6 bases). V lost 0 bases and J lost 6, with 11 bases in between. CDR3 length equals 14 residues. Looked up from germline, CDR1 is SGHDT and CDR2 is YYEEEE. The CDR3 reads CASSLGTGMDTQYF. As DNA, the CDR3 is TGTGCCAGCAGCTTGGGAACAGGGATGGATACGCAGTATTTT.

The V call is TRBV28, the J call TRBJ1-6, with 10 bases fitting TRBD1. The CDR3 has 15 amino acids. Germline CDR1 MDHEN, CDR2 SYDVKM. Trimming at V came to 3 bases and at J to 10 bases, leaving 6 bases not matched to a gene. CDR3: CASSLGDRGRSPLHF. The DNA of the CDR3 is TGTGCCAGCAGTTTGGGGGACAGGGGACGATCACCCCTCCACTTT.

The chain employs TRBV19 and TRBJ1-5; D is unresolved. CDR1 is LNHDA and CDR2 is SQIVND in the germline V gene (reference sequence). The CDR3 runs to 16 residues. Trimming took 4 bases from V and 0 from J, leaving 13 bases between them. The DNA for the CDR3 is TGTGCCAGTAGTACCATACCACAGTTTAGCAATCAGCCCCAGCATTTT. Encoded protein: CASSTIPQFSNQPQHF.

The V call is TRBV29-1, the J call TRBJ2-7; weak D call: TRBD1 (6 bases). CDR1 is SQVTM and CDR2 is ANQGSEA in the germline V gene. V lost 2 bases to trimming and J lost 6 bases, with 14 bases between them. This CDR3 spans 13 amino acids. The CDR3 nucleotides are TGCAGCGTTGAACAGGCAGGGGTAGGCGAGCAGTACTTC. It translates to CSVEQAGVGEQYF.

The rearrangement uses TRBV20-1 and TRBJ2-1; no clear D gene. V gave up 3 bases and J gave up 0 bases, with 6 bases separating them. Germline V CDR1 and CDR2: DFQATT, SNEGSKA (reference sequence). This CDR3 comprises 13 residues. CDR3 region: CSASRSSYNEQFF. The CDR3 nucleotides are TGCAGTGCTAGTAGGAGCTCCTACAATGAGCAGTTCTTC.

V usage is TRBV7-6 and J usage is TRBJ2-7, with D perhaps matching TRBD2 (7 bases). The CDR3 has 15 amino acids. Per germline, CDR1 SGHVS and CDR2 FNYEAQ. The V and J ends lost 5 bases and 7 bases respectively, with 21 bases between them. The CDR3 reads CASSPLGGGPWEQYF. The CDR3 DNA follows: TGTGCCAGCAGCCCTTTAGGGGGAGGGCCTTGGGAGCAGTACTTC.

DNA for the CDR3: TGCGCCAGCAGCCCTTCAACTAGCGTCCATGAGCAGTTCTTC. It translates to CASSPSTSVHEQFF. The V call is TRBV4-3, the J call TRBJ2-1, with 7 positions matching TRBD2. The CDR3 has 14 amino acids. In germline, CDR1 is LGHNA, CDR2 YSLEER. V was clipped by 4 bases and J by 8 bases; unmatched bases: 8.

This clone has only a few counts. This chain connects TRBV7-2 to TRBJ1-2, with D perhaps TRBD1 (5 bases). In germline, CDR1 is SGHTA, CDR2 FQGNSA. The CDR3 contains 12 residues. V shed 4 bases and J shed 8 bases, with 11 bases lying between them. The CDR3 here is CASSSGDFGYTF. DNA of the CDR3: TGTGCCAGCAGCTCCGGGGACTTCGGCTACACCTTC.

The CDR3 spells CASSVEGRGGTEAFF. The CDR3 bases are TGTGCCAGCAGCGTAGAAGGCAGGGGCGGAACTGAAGCTTTCTTT. The rearrangement links TRBV9 to TRBJ1-1, with TRBD1 as a possible D gene (6 bases). V dropped 0 bases and J dropped 5 bases, with 14 bases sitting between them. Germline CDR1 is SGDLS and CDR2 is YYNGEE. The CDR3 has 15 residues. The complete variable domain, with remaining parts taken from reference TRBV9 and TRBJ1-1, reads DSGVTQTPKHLITATGQRVTLRCSPRSGDLSVYWYQQSLDQGLQFLIQYYNGEERAKGNILERFSAQQFPDLHSELNLSSLELGDSALYFCASSVEGRGGTEAFFGQGTRLTVV.

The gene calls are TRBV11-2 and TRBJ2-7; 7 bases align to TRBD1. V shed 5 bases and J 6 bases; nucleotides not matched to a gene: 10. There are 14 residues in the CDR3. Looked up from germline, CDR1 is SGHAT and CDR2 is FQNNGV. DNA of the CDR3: TGTGCCAGCAGCCTACGGACAGGTTCCCTCGAGCAGTACTTC. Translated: CASSLRTGSLEQYF. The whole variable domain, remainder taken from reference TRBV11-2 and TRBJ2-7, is EAGVAQSPRYKIIEKRQSVAFWCNPISGHATLYWYQQILGQGPKLLIQFQNNGVVDDSQLPKDRFSAERLKGVDSTLKIQPAKLEDSAVYLCASSLRTGSLEQYFGPGTRLTVT.

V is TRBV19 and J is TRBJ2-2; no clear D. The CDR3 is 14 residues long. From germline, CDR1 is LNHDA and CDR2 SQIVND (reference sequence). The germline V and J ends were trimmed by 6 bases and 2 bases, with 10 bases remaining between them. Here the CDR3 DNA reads TGTGCCAGTAGGTTTACCAGAAACACCGGGGAGCTGTTTTTT. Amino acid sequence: CASRFTRNTGELFF.

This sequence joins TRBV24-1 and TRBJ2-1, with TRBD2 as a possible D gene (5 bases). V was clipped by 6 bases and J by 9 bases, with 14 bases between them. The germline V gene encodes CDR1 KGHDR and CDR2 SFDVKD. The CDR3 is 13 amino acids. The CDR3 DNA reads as TGTGCCACCAGTTGGTCCTTGGCGGGTGAGCAGTTCTTC. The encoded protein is CATSWSLAGEQFF.

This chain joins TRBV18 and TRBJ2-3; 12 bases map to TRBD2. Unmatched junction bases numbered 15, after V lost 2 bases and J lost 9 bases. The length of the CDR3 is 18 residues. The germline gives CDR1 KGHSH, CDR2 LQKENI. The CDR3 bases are TGTGCCAGCTCACCAAGCCCCACGACTAGCGGGAGTCTCGGGACGCAGTATTTT. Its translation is CASSPSPTTSGSLGTQYF.

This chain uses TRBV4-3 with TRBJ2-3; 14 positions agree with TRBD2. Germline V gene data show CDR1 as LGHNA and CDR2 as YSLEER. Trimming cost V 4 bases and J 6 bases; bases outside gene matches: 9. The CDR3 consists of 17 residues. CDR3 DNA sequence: TGCGCCAGCAGCCGGTCCGGGACTAGCGGGAGTTCGGATACGCAGTATTTT. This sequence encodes CASSRSGTSGSSDTQYF.

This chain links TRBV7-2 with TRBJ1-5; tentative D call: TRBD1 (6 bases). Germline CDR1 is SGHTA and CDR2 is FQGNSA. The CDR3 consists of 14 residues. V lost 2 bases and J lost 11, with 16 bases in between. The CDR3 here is CASSLRVSGATQHF. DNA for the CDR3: TGTGCCAGCAGCTTAAGGGTCTCAGGGGCGACCCAGCATTTT.